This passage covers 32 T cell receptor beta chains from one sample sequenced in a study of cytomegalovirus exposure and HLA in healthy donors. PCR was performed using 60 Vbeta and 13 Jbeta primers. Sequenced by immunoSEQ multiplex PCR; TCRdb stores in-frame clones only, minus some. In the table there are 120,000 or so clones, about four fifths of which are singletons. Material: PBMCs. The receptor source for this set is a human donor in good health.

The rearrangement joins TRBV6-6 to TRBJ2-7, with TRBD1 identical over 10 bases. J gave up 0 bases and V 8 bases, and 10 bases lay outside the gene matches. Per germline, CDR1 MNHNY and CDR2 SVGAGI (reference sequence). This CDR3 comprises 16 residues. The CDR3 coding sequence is TGTGCCAGCGGGGACAGGGGCCCGATCAGCTCCTACGAGCAGTACTTC. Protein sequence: CASGDRGPISSYEQYF.

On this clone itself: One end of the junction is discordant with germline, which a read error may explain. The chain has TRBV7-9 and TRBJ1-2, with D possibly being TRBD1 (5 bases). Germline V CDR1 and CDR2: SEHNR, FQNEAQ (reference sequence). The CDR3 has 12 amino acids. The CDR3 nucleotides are TGTTCCAGCAGCCCAGACAGCTATGGCTACACCTTC. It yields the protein CSSSPDSYGYTF.

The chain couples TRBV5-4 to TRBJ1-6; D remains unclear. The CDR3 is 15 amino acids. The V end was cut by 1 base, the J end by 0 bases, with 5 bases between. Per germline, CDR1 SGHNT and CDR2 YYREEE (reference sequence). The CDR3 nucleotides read TGTGCCAGCAGCTTGCCGGGCTCCTATAATTCACCCCTCCACTTT. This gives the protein CASSLPGSYNSPLHF. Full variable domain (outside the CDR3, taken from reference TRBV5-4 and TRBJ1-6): ETGVTQSPTHLIKTRGQQVTLRCSSQSGHNTVSWYQQALGQGPQFIFQYYREEENGRGNFPPRFSGLQFPNYSSELNVNALELDDSALYLCASSLPGSYNSPLHFGNGTRLTVT.

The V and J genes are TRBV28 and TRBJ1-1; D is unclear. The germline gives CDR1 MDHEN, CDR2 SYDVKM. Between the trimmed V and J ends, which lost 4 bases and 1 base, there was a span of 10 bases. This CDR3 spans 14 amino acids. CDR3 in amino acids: CASSSAGSNTEAFF. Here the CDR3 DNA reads TGTGCCAGCAGTTCCGCAGGTTCGAACACTGAAGCTTTCTTT.

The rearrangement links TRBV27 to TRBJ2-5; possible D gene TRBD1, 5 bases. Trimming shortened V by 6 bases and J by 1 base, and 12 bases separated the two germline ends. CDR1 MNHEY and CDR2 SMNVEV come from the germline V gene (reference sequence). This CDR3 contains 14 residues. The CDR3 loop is CASRDTITQETQYF. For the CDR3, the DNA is TGTGCCAGCAGGGACACTATTACCCAAGAGACCCAGTACTTC.

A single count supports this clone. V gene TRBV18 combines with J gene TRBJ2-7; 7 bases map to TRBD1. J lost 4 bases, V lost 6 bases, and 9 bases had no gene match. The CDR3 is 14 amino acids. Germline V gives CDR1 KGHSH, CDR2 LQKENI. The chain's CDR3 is CASSAGTVMYEQYF. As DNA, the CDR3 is TGTGCCAGCTCGGCCGGGACAGTGATGTACGAGCAGTACTTC.

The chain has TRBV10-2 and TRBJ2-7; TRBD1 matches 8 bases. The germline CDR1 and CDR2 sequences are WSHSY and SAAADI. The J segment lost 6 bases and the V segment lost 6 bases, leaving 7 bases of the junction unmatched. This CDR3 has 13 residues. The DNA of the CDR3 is TGCGCCAGCAGAGAGGGGACAGGTGCCGAGCAGTACTTC. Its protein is CASREGTGAEQYF.

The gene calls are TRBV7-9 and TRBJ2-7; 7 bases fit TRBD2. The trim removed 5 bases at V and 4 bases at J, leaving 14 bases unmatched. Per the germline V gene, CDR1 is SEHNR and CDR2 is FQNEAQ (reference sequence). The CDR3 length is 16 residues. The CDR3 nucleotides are TGTGCCAGCAGCCGAGAGCTGTGGCAGGGAGGGTACGAGCAGTACTTC. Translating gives CASSRELWQGGYEQYF.

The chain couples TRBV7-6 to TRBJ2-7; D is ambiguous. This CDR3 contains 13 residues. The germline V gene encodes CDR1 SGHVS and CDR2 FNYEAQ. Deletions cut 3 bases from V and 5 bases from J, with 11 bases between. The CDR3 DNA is TGTGCCAGCAGCTTGACTGAGTGGCACGAGCAGTACTTC. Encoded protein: CASSLTEWHEQYF.

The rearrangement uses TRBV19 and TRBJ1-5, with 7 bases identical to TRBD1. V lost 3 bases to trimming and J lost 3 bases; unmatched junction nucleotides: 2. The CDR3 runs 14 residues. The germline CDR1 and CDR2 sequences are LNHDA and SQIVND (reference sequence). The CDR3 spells CASSMTGNNQPQHF. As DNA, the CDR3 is TGTGCCAGTAGTATGACAGGGAACAATCAGCCCCAGCATTTT.

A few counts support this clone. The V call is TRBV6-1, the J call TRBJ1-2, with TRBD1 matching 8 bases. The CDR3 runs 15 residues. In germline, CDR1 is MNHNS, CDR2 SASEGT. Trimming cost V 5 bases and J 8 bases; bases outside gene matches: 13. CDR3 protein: CASSPQGAGGFGYTF. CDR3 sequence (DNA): TGTGCCAGCAGTCCCCAAGGGGCAGGGGGCTTCGGCTACACCTTC.

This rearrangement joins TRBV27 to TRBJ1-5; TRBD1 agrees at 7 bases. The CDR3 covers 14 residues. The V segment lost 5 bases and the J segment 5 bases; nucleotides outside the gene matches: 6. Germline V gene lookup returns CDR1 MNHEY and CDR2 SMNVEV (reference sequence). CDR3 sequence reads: CASSQDREYQPQHF. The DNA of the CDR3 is TGTGCCAGCAGTCAAGACAGGGAGTATCAGCCCCAGCATTTT.

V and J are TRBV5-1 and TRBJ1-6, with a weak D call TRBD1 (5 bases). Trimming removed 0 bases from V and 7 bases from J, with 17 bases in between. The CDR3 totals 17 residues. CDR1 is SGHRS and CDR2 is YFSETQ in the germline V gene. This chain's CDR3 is CASSLGDGQGRNSPLHF. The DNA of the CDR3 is TGCGCCAGCAGCTTGGGGGATGGGCAGGGCCGAAATTCACCCCTCCACTTT.

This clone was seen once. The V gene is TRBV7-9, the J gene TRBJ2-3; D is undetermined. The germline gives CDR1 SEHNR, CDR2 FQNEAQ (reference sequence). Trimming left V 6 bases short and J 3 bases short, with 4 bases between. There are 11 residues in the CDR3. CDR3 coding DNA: TGTGCCAGCAGACAGACAGATACGCAGTATTTT. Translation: CASRQTDTQYF.

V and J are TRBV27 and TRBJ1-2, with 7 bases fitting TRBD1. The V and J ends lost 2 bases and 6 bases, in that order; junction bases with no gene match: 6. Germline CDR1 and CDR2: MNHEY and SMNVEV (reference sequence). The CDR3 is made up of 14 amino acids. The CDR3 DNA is TGTGCCAGCAGTTTAACCGGGACAGCAAATGGCTACACCTTC. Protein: CASSLTGTANGYTF.

CDR3 nucleotide sequence: TGTGCCAGCGCCCCGGGACAGTACAATCAGCCCCAGCATTTT. It yields the protein CASAPGQYNQPQHF. V usage is TRBV9 and J usage is TRBJ1-5; 7 nucleotides line up with TRBD1. CDR1 is SGDLS, CDR2 YYNGEE, per germline. V dropped 7 bases and J dropped 3; count of bases not matched to a gene: 7. The CDR3 has 14 amino acids.

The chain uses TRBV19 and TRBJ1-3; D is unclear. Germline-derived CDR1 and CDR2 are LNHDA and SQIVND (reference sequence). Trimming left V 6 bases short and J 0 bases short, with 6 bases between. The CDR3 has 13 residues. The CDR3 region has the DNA TGTGCCAGTAGGTCGTCCTCTGGAAACACCATATATTTT. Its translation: CASRSSSGNTIYF.

The CDR3 bases are TGTGCCACCAGCAGAGTCCGACAGTACCCCTACGAGCAGTACTTC. Encoded protein: CATSRVRQYPYEQYF. The genes are TRBV15 and TRBJ2-7; the D gene is possibly TRBD1 (5 bases). V gave up 1 base and J gave up 2 bases, with 12 bases separating them. Germline values: CDR1 LNHNV, CDR2 YYDKDF (reference sequence). This CDR3 region has 15 residues.

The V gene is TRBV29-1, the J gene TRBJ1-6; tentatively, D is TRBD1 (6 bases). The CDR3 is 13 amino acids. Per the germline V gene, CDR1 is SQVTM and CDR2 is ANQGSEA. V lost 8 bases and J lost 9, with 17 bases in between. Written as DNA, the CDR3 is TGCAGCACACAGGGCGGAGACGGTTCACCCCTCCACTTT. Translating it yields CSTQGGDGSPLHF.

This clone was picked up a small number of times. This chain's CDR3 is CASSFSTGVLRGTQYF. CDR3 DNA: TGTGCCAGCAGCTTTTCGACAGGGGTTCTGCGAGGGACCCAGTACTTC. This chain connects TRBV5-5 to TRBJ2-5; 8 positions agree with TRBD1. The length of the CDR3 is 16 residues. Germline loops: CDR1 SGHKS, CDR2 YYEKEE (reference sequence). V was pared by 2 bases and J by 7 bases, with 13 bases of the junction left unmatched. Combining the CDR3 with reference TRBV5-5 and TRBJ2-5 gives the whole variable domain DAGVTQSPTHLIKTRGQQVTLRCSPISGHKSVSWYQQVLGQGPQFIFQYYEKEERGRGNFPDRFSARQFPNYSSELNVNALLLGDSALYLCASSFSTGVLRGTQYFGPGTRLLVL.

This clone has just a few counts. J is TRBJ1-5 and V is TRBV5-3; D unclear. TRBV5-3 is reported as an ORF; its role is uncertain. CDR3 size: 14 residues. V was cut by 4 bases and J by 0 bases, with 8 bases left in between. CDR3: CARSPGNSNQPQHF. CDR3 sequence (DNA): TGTGCCAGAAGCCCGGGGAATAGCAATCAGCCCCAGCATTTT.

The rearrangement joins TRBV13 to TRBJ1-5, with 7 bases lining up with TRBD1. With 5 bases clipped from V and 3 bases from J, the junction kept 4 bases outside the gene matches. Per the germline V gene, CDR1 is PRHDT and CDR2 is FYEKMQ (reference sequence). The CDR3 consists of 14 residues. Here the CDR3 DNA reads TGTGCCAGCAGCCTCGGGACAGACAATCAGCCCCAGCATTTT. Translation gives CASSLGTDNQPQHF.

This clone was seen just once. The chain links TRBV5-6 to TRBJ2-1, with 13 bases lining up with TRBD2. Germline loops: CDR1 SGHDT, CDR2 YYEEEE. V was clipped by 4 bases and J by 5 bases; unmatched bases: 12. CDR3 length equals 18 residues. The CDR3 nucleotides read TGTGCCAGCAGCAGACTAGCGGGGGGAGCTGGCGTCCACAATGAGCAGTTCTTC. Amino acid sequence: CASSRLAGGAGVHNEQFF.

The CDR3 sequence: CASSLRDFSPNEQFF. The CDR3 region has the DNA TGTGCCAGCAGCCTAAGGGACTTTTCACCCAATGAGCAGTTCTTC. The rearrangement links TRBV5-4 to TRBJ2-1, with a weak D call TRBD2 (6 bases). There are 15 residues in the CDR3. Trimming removed 4 bases at V and 6 bases at J, with 17 bases between. In germline, CDR1 is SGHNT, CDR2 YYREEE (reference sequence).

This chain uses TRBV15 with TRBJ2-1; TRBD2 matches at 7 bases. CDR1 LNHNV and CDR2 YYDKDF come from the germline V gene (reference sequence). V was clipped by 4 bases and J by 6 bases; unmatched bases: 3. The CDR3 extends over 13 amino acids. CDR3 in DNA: TGTGCCACCAGCACCAGCGGGGTCAATGAGCAGTTCTTC. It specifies CATSTSGVNEQFF.

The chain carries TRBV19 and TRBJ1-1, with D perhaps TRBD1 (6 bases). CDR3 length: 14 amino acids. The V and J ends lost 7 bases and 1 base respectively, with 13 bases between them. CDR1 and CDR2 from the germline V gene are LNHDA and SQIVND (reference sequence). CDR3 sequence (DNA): TGTGCCAGTACCGTGACAGGCTCGAACACTGAAGCTTTCTTT. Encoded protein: CASTVTGSNTEAFF.

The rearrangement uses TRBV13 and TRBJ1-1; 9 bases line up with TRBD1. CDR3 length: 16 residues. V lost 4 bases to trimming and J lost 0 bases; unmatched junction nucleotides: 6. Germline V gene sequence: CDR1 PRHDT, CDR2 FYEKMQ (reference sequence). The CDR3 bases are TGTGCCAGCAGCTACCGGACAGGGGTCATGAACACTGAAGCTTTCTTT. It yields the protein CASSYRTGVMNTEAFF. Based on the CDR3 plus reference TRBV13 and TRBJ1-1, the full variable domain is AAGVIQSPRHLIKEKRETATLKCYPIPRHDTVYWYQQGPGQDPQFLISFYEKMQSDKGSIPDRFSAQQFSDYHSELNMSSLELGDSALYFCASSYRTGVMNTEAFFGQGTRLTVV.

The CDR3 DNA is TGTGCCAGCAGTGAAGTTTTAGCAGGGATCTATGGCTACACCTTC. Translation gives CASSEVLAGIYGYTF. J is TRBJ1-2 and V is TRBV2; D perhaps matches TRBD1 (5 bases). V lost 1 base and J lost 4, with 13 bases in between. CDR3 length equals 15 residues. Germline V gene sequence: CDR1 SNHLY, CDR2 FYNNEI.

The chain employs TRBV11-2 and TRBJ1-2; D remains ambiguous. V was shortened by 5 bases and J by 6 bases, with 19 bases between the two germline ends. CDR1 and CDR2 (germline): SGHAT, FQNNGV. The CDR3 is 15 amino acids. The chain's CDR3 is CASSITLRGLDGYTF. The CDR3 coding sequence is TGTGCCAGCAGCATAACGCTGCGGGGTCTTGATGGCTACACCTTC.

In DNA form, the CDR3 reads TGCGCCAGCAGCTTGGACAACTCTGGAAACACCATATATTTT. Its protein product is CASSLDNSGNTIYF. V gene TRBV5-1 combines with J gene TRBJ1-3, with unresolved D. Trimming left V 0 bases short and J 0 bases short, with 4 bases between. The CDR3 sequence is 14 residues long. Per germline, CDR1 SGHRS and CDR2 YFSETQ.

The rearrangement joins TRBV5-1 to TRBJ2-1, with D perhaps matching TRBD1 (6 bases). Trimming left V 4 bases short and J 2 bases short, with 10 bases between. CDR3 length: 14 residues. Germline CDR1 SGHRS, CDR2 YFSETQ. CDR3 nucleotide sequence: TGCGCCAGCAGCGACGGACAGCCCTACAATGAGCAGTTCTTC. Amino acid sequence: CASSDGQPYNEQFF.

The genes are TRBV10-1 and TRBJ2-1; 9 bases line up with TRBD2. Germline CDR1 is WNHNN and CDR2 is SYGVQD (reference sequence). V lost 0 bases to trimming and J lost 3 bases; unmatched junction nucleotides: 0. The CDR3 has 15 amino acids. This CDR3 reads CASSESTSGYNEQFF. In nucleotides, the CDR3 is TGCGCCAGCAGTGAGTCGACTAGCGGCTACAATGAGCAGTTCTTC.